Included here is one T cell receptor beta chain sequence, with context. As yet, its antigen is unknown. TCRbeta library construction was performed incorporating unique molecular identifiers. TCRdb re-analysed the PCR reads in MiXCR, keeping a single row per CDR3 protein. The repertoire includes 500,000 to 650,000 distinct CDR3 sequences, over 10% of them detected once, and around 15% sits in the top ten. These data belong to a study of T-cell reconstitution after alpha-beta-depleted transplantation in children. Study conclusions and caveats: Approximately two months post-transplant, alpha-beta T cells reportedly originated from several hundred expanded graft clones.

Germline-derived CDR1 and CDR2 are KGHDR and SFDVKD. V was cut by 0 bases and J by 2 bases, with 6 bases left in between. This CDR3 is built from 14 residues. V is TRBV24-1 and J is TRBJ2-5; the D is unclear. The source is a female patient between 2 and 15 years old who had a stem cell transplant for aplastic anemia, so the T cells may come from the graft donor. Sample: PBMCs, mostly from graft donor cells, taken 180 days after TCRalphabeta/CD19-depleted stem cell transplant. The CDR3 DNA sequence: TGTGCCACCAGTGATTTGCGAGCACAAGAGACCCAGTACTTC. This gives the protein CATSDLRAQETQYF.